This T cell receptor (beta chain) was recorded in a study of blood T cell repertoires in COVID-19. Produced via immunoSEQ multiplex PCR; TCRdb's table is partial and in-frame only. The sample yields more than 250,000 clones, 85% seen once. This CDR3 has 14 residues. Germline CDR1 is LGHDT and CDR2 is YNNKEL (reference sequence). The V gene end was trimmed by 4 bases and the J gene end by 2 bases; junction bases not matched to a gene: 3. The origin of this receptor is a man aged 50 to 59 with active or convalescent COVID-19. Material: peripheral blood. V usage is TRBV3-1 (or the pseudogene TRBV3-2) and J usage is TRBJ2-5, with TRBD1 matching over 8 bases. The CDR3 bases are TGTGCCAGCAGCCCGGACAGGGTACAAGAGACCCAGTACTTC. Translating gives CASSPDRVQETQYF.